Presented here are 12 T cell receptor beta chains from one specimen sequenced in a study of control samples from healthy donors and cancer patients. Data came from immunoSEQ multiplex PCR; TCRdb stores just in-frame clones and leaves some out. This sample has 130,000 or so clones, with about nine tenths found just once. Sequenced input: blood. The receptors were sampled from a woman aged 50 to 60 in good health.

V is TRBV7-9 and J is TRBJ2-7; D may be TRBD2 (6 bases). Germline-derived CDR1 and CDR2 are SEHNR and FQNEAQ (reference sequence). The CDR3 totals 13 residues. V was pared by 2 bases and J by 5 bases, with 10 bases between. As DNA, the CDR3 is TGTGCCAGCAGCTTATCGGAGGGTAACGAGCAGTACTTC. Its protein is CASSLSEGNEQYF.

The DNA for the CDR3 is TGTGCCAGCAGCACCGACAGCGCGGGAAACACCATATATTTT. Its protein product is CASSTDSAGNTIYF. The chain is built from TRBV7-8 and TRBJ1-3, with a possible D match to TRBD1 (5 bases). The CDR3 covers 14 residues. Germline assignment: CDR1 SGHVS and CDR2 FQNEAQ. Trimming took off 5 bases at V and 4 bases at J, with 12 bases between the two ends.

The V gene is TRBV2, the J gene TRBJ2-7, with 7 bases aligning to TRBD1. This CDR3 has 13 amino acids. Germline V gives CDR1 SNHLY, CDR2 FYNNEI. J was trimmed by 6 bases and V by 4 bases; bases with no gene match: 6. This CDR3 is CASSVGTESEQYF. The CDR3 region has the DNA TGTGCCAGCAGTGTCGGGACAGAATCCGAGCAGTACTTC.

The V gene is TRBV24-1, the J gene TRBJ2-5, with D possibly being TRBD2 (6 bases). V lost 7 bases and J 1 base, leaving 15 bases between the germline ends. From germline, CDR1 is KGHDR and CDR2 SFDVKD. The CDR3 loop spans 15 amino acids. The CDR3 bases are TGTGCCACCAGCGGCGGCGGGAAACTCCAAGAGACCCAGTACTTC. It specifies CATSGGGKLQETQYF.

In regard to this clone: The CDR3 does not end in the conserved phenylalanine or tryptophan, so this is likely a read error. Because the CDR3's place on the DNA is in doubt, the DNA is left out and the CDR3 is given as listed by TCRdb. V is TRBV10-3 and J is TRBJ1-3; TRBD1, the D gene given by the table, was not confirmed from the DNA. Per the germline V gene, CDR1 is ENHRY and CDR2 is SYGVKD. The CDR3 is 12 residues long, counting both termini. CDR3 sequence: CAISERGTGLMI.

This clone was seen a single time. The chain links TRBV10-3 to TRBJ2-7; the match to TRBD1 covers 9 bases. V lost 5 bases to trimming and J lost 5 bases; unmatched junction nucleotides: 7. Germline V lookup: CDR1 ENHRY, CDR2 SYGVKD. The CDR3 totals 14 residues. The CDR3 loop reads CAISLPGQGNEQYF. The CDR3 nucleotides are TGTGCCATCAGTTTGCCGGGACAGGGTAACGAGCAGTACTTC.

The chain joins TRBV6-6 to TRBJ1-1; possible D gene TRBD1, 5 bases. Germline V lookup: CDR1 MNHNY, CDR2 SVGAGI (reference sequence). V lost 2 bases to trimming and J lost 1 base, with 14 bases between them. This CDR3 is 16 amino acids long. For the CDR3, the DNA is TGTGCCAGCAGTTACGGAAGGGGTTTTGCGAACACTGAAGCTTTCTTT. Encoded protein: CASSYGRGFANTEAFF.

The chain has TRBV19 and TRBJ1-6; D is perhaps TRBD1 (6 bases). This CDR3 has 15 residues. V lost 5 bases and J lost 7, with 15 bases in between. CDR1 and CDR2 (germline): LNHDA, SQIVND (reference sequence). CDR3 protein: CASSSPDRRNSPLHF. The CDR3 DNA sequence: TGTGCCAGTAGTTCTCCAGACAGGAGGAATTCACCCCTCCACTTT.

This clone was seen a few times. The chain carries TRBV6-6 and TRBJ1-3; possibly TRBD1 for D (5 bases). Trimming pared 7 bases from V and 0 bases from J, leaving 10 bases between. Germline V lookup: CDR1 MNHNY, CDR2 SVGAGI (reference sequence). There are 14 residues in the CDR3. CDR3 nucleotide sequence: TGTGCCAGCAATCAGGGAGCCTCTGGAAACACCATATATTTT. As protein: CASNQGASGNTIYF.

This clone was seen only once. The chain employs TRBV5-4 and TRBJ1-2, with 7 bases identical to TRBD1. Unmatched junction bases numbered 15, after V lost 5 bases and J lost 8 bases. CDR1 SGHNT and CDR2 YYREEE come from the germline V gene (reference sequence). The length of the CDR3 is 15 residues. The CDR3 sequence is CASSRDRTGGVGYTF. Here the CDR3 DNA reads TGTGCCAGCAGTCGTGACCGGACAGGCGGCGTGGGCTACACCTTC.

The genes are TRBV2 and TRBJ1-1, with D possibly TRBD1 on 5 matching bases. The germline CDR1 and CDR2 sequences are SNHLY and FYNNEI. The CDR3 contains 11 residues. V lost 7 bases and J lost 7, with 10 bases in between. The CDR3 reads CASNFGGEAFF. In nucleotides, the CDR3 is TGTGCCAGCAATTTCGGGGGTGAAGCTTTCTTT.

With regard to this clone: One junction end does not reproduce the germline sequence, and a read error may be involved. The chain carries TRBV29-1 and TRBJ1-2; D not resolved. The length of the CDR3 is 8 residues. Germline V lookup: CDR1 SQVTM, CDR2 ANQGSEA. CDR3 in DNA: TGCAGCGTGAGAGTTCGGGGTTTC. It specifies CSVRVRGF.